This T cell receptor beta chain comes out of a study of regulatory T cells in long-lasting Graves disease. Study summary: Graves' patients with a new diagnosis had received antithyroid drugs under 3 months.

At least ten counts were recorded for this clonotype. Its antigen is unknown. Time point of the sample: newly diagnosed GD, antithyroid drugs for less than 3 months. Researchers made the TCR library from RNA that was extracted from PBMCs. V shed 4 bases and J shed 2 bases, with 15 bases lying between them. The CDR3 consists of 16 residues. The germline V gene has CDR1 SGHAT and CDR2 FQNNGV. Libraries of TCR beta came from iRepertoire HTBI primers plus Arm-PCR of CDR3 regions. TCRdb redid the calling of the multiplex PCR reads with MiXCR, one entry per CDR3 protein. The profile shows approximately 350,000 distinct CDR3 sequences, roughly a sixth of them singletons. Overall study findings and caveats: Patients with persistent Graves' had lower TCR diversity than newly diagnosed patients. Persistent disease showed a preference for TRBV28, TRBJ1-2 and TRBJ2-5. Comparison showed that persistent patients shared more public clonotypes (roughly 2,700) than new patients (966).

These sequences were also reported in another study, on T cells in Graves' hyperthyroidism and ophthalmopathy.

The chain combines TRBV11-2 with TRBJ2-1; a weak D match, TRBD2 (5 bases). This specimen was peripheral blood mononuclear cells (PBMCs), taken at new diagnosis, from a patient treated with antithyroid drugs. This clonotype was obtained from a man in his forties with Graves disease. The CDR3 DNA is TGTGCCAGCAGCTCGGTCGCGGGCCGAACCTACAATGAGCAGTTCTTC. It specifies CASSSVAGRTYNEQFF.